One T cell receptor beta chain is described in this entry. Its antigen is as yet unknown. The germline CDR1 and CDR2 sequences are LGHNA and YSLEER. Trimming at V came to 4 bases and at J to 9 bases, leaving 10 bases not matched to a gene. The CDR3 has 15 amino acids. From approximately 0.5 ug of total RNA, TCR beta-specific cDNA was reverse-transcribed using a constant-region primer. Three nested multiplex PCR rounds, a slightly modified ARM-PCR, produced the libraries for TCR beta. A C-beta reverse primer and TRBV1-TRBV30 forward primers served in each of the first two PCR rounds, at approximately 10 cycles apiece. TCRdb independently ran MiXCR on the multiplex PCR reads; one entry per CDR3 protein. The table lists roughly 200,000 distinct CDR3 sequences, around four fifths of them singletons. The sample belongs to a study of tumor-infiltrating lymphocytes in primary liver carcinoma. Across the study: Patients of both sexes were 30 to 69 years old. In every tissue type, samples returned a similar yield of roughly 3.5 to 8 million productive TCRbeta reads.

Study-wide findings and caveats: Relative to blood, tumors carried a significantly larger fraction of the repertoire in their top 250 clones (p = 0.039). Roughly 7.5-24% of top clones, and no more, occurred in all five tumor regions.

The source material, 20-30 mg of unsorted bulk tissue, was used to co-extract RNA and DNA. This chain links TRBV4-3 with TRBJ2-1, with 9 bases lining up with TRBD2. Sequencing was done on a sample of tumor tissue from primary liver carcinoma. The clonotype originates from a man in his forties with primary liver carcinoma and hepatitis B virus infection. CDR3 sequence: CASSLNSGRNSEQFF. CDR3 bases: TGCGCCAGCAGCCTAAATAGCGGGAGAAATAGTGAGCAGTTCTTC.